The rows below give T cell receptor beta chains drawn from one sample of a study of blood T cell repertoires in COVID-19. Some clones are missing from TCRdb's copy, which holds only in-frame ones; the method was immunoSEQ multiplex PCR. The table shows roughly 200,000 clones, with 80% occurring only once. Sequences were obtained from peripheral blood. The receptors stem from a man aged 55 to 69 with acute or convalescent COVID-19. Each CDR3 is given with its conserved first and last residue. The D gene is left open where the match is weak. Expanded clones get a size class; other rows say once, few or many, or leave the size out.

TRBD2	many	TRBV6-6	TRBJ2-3	TGTGCCAGCAGTCGACCGAGACTAGCGGGGGTCACAGATACGCAGTATTTT	CASSRPRLAGVTDTQYF
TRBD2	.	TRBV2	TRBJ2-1	TGTGCCAGCAGTGACGTAGCGGGGGGTCGCGATGAGCAGTTCTTC	CASSDVAGGRDEQFF
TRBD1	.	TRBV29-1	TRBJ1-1	TGCAGCGTGGATGACAGGGTCGGCACTGAAGCTTTCTTT	CSVDDRVGTEAFF
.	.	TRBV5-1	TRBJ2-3	TGCGCCAGCAGCTTCTTTAGCGGTTCAGATACGCAGTATTTT	CASSFFSGSDTQYF
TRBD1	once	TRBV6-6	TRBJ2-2	TGTGCCAGCAGAGCCAGACAGGGTAGCGGGGAGCTGTTTTTT	CASRARQGSGELFF
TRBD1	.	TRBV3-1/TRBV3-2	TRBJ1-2	TGTGCCAGCAGCATGAAGGGGGCGCTTAGCTACACCTTC	CASSMKGALSYTF
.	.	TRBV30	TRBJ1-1	TGTGCCTGGAATAAAGGGGGTTACACTGAAGCTTTCTTT	CAWNKGGYTEAFF
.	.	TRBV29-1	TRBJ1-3	TGCAGCGTTGAGGCTCAGGCCTCTGGAAACACCATATATTTT	CSVEAQASGNTIYF
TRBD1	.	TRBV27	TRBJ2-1	TGTGCCAGCAGCCAAACCGGGACAGGGGGCTTCAGTGAGCAGTTCTTC	CASSQTGTGGFSEQFF
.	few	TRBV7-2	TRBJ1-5	TGTGCCAGCAGCTTTGGGGGGGTTAGCAATCAGCCCCAGCATTTT	CASSFGGVSNQPQHF
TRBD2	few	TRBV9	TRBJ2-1	TGTGCCAGCGGGGGGGACTGGAACAATGAGCAGTTCTTC	CASGGDWNNEQFF